This TCR beta chain was obtained from a study of blood T cells in healthy people across ages. The table lists this clonotype with a few counts. Its target is unknown. Overall study results and limits: The long-lived group displayed more naive CD4+ cells, plus higher diversity, than the aged donors did. Without sorted subsets, naive and antigen-experienced compartments could not be conclusively compared.

Every sample had a minimum of 6 million PBMCs isolated. A second PCR, run for 7 to 11 cycles, used a sample-barcoded 5' primer plus a J-beta primer mix. TCRdb redid the calling of the 5' RACE reads with MiXCR, one entry per CDR3 protein. The table lists fewer than 2,000,000 distinct CDR3 sequences, roughly two fifths of them singletons. Trimming shortened V by 6 bases and J by 3 bases, and 8 bases separated the two germline ends. From germline, CDR1 is MNHEY and CDR2 SVGEGT. CDR3 length equals 12 residues. The chain carries TRBV6-2 or TRBV6-3 and TRBJ2-5; D ambiguous. Input material: blood. The TCR originated in a human donor in good health. CDR3 region: CASSVTKETQYF. The CDR3 region has the DNA TGTGCCAGCAGCGTTACTAAAGAGACCCAGTACTTC.